This TCR beta chain was captured by sequencing in a study of Ad26.COV2.S vaccination and SARS-CoV-2 variants. Study-wide points: Overall T cell responses may have been underestimated by the analyses of TCR breadth and depth. Vaccinees and placebo recipients showed similar non-spike TCR breadth.

The sample's treatment: around 19 received Ad26.COV2.S at low or high dose, single or two shots; roughly five received placebo; per-sample allocation not given. Each sample was drawn 63 days after the first injection (of vaccine or placebo). Immunization relied on an Ad26 vector, which expressed Wuhan-strain SARS-CoV-2 spike. V lost 1 base, J lost 5 bases, and 7 bases lay in between. Germline lookup yields CDR1 SGHDT and CDR2 YYEEEE. The CDR3 has 14 residues. Remarks on this clone: Its matching antigen is unknown.

Assay: immunoSEQ multiplex PCR; the TCRdb copy retains only in-frame clones and omits some. The sample records 440,000 or so clones, less than 95% being singletons. V and J are TRBV5-6 and TRBJ1-6; D gene ambiguous. The sequences come from peripheral blood, collected in a trial of Ad26.COV2.S vaccine versus placebo. This sequence originates from a person between 18 and 60 years old who received the Ad26.COV2.S COVID-19 vaccine or a placebo. The DNA of the CDR3 is TGTGCCAGCAGCTTGCGGCAGAATAATTCACCCCTCCACTTT. This encodes CASSLRQNNSPLHF.